This TCR beta chain was documented in a study of blood T cell repertoires in COVID-19. Looking at the study overall: Spain, Italy and the United States supplied samples that represented acute and convalescent COVID-19. From T cells, B-cell-depleted T cells, or PBMCs came the material, which was cDNA or gDNA.

There are 13 residues in the CDR3. J lost 3 bases, V lost 10 bases, and 6 bases had no gene match. The germline CDR1 and CDR2 sequences are LNHDA and SQIVND (reference sequence). Original data processing: Cell counts per sample came from amplifying reference gene primers. Sequencing used immunoSEQ multiplex PCR; TCRdb keeps in-frame clones, though not all of them. That table supplies the V and J calls and clone size; D and trimming were determined from the DNA. This sample carries about 280,000 clones, 85% of them seen once, and the ten largest clones take about 14%. V usage is TRBV19 and J usage is TRBJ1-5; 7 bases are a match to TRBD1. Sequencing input: peripheral blood. The TCR comes from a human donor in a cohort sampled during active COVID-19. The CDR3, as DNA: TGTGCCACCCGAGACAGGGTCAATCAGCCCCAGCATTTT. It is translated as CATRDRVNQPQHF.